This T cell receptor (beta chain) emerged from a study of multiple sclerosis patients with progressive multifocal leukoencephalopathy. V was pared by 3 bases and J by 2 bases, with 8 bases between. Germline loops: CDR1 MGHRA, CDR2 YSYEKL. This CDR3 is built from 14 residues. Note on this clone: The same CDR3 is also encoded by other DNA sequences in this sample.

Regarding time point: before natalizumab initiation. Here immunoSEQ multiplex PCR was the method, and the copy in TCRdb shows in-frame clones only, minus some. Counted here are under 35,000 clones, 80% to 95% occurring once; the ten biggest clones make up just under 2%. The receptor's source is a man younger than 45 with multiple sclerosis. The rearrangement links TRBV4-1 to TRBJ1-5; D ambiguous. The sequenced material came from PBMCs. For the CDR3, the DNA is TGCGCCAGCAGCCAGGGGTGGGGCAATCAGCCCCAGCATTTT. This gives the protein CASSQGWGNQPQHF.